These 25 T cell receptor beta chains came from one sample sequenced in a study of T cells in Graves' hyperthyroidism and ophthalmopathy. TCR beta CDR3 regions were amplified from RNA. HTBI primers were the set used in a first-round RT-PCR of the TCR CDR3. A single record per CDR3 protein comes from TCRdb applying MiXCR to the multiplex PCR reads. Seen here are around 580,000 distinct CDR3 sequences, approximately 16% observed once, and the top ten hold 18%. The specimen sequenced was blood. The receptor set was obtained from a young woman with Graves' hyperthyroidism.

The chain is built from TRBV10-1 and TRBJ2-2; 7 positions agree with TRBD1. The V gene end was trimmed by 3 bases and the J gene end by 5 bases; junction bases not matched to a gene: 6. Germline CDR1 reads WNHNN; CDR2 reads SYGVQD (reference sequence). This CDR3 comprises 15 residues. The CDR3 region has the DNA TGCGCCAGCAGTGACCAGACAGGGCGGACCGGGGAGCTGTTTTTT. It translates to CASSDQTGRTGELFF.

This chain uses TRBV25-1 with TRBJ2-3; TRBD2 matches at 8 bases. Germline loops: CDR1 MGHDK, CDR2 SYGVNS. This CDR3 is 15 amino acids long. The V segment lost 3 bases and the J segment 4 bases; nucleotides outside the gene matches: 6. In DNA form, the CDR3 reads TGTGCCAGCAGTGATCCCGGGACTAGTCCAGATACGCAGTATTTT. This encodes CASSDPGTSPDTQYF.

This clonotype was counted only a few times. Mismatch with germline at one junction end may stem from a read error. The chain couples TRBV7-9 to TRBJ2-5, with 12 bases matching TRBD1. CDR3 length equals 16 residues. Germline CDR1 and CDR2: SEHNR and FQNEAQ (reference sequence). The CDR3 protein is CVSSSRAGTGGETQYF. Here the CDR3 DNA reads TGTGTCAGCAGCTCCCGCGCCGGGACAGGGGGCGAGACCCAGTACTTC.

In its sample, this clonotype was seen a few times. CDR3 sequence (DNA): TGTGCCAGCAGTTTTTGGGGCGATCGAAGAAACACCATATATTTT. This translates into CASSFWGDRRNTIYF. The chain joins TRBV12-3 or TRBV12-4 to TRBJ1-3; tentatively, D is TRBD1 (5 bases). This CDR3 comprises 15 residues. V was clipped by 3 bases and J by 5 bases, with 14 bases between them.

This clonotype was observed a handful of times. The chain combines TRBV3-1 with TRBJ2-2; D not resolved. This CDR3 contains 15 residues. V dropped 0 bases and J dropped 2 bases, with 7 bases sitting between them. The germline gives CDR1 LGHDT, CDR2 YNNKEL (reference sequence). The CDR3 spells CASSQDNRNTGELFF. For the CDR3, the DNA is TGTGCCAGCAGCCAAGATAACAGAAACACCGGGGAGCTGTTTTTT.

This CDR3 is CASSLSAGLGSPLHF. The CDR3 nucleotides read TGTGCCAGCAGTTTATCGGCAGGCCTGGGATCACCCCTCCACTTT. The chain has TRBV28 and TRBJ1-6; D unresolved. Germline CDR1 MDHEN, CDR2 SYDVKM. Between the trimmed V and J ends, which lost 1 base and 10 bases, there was a span of 14 bases. This CDR3 has 15 residues.

This rearrangement joins TRBV20-1 to TRBJ1-2, with D possibly TRBD1 on 6 matching bases. Per germline, CDR1 DFQATT and CDR2 SNEGSKA (reference sequence). The CDR3 extends over 14 amino acids. V was clipped by 3 bases and J by 4 bases, with 15 bases between them. CDR3 bases: TGCAGTGCTAGTAGGGGGGCGATCGGCTATGGCTACACCTTC. Amino acid sequence: CSASRGAIGYGYTF.

The chain employs TRBV7-9 and TRBJ2-3, with 8 nucleotides matching TRBD2. Germline values: CDR1 SEHNR, CDR2 FQNEAQ (reference sequence). The length of the CDR3 is 17 residues. V was clipped by 0 bases and J by 0 bases; unmatched bases: 5. In nucleotides, the CDR3 is TGTGCCAGCAGCTTAGCGCCGGGAGGGGGGAGCACAGATACGCAGTATTTT. It encodes CASSLAPGGGSTDTQYF.

This clonotype was observed at least ten times. The V call is TRBV2, the J call TRBJ2-7; no reliable D call. There are 11 residues in the CDR3. V gave up 10 bases and J gave up 5 bases, with 12 bases separating them. Germline V gene sequence: CDR1 SNHLY, CDR2 FYNNEI. For the CDR3, the DNA is TGTGCCACAACCACGGTGAACGAGCAGTACTTC. Protein product: CATTTVNEQYF. Full variable domain (remainder filled in from reference TRBV2 and TRBJ2-7): EPEVTQTPSHQVTQMGQEVILRCVPISNHLYFYWYRQILGQKVEFLVSFYNNEISEKSEIFDDQFSVERPDGSNFTLKIRSTKLEDSAMYFCATTTVNEQYFGPGTRLTVT.

This clonotype was seen more than once but under ten times. V and J are TRBV4-1 and TRBJ1-2; 7 nucleotides match TRBD1. Germline CDR1 reads MGHRA; CDR2 reads YSYEKL. The CDR3 totals 15 residues. The J segment lost 3 bases and the V segment lost 2 bases, leaving 6 bases of the junction unmatched. The CDR3 reads CASSQQPTGDYGYTF. Written as DNA, the CDR3 is TGCGCCAGCAGCCAACAGCCAACAGGGGACTATGGCTACACCTTC.

The V gene is TRBV30, the J gene TRBJ1-3; D not certain. Germline CDR1 reads GTSNPN; CDR2 reads SVGIG (reference sequence). V was cut by 4 bases and J by 4 bases, with 11 bases left in between. This CDR3 spans 13 amino acids. CDR3 protein: CAWTRFVGNTIYF. Written as DNA, the CDR3 is TGTGCCTGGACGAGGTTTGTGGGAAACACCATATATTTT. Full variable domain (missing parts from reference TRBV30 and TRBJ1-3): SQTIHQWPATLVQPVGSPLSLECTVEGTSNPNLYWYRQAAGRGLQLLFYSVGIGQISSEVPQNLSASRPQDRQFILSSKKLLLSDSGFYLCAWTRFVGNTIYFGEGSWLTVV.

Note on this clonotype: Being one base from a much bigger clone, this may be a read error. This CDR3 fails to terminate in the conserved phenylalanine or tryptophan, so it likely reflects a read error. This sequence joins TRBV11-2 and TRBJ2-3; TRBD2 agrees at 12 bases. CDR3 size: 16 residues. V was clipped by 4 bases and J by 1 base; unmatched bases: 3. Per germline, CDR1 SGHAT and CDR2 FQNNGV. The CDR3 DNA reads as TGTGCCAGCAGCTCCAGACTAGCGGGGGGCACAGATACGCAGTATTCT. Translating it yields CASSSRLAGGTDTQYS.

The J gene is TRBJ2-7, the V gene TRBV20-1, with D perhaps TRBD1 (5 bases). Germline loops: CDR1 DFQATT, CDR2 SNEGSKA (reference sequence). The V end was cut by 6 bases, the J end by 6 bases, with 12 bases between. This CDR3 comprises 11 residues. The CDR3 is CSAAPRAEQYF. In DNA form, the CDR3 reads TGCAGTGCCGCCCCCAGGGCCGAGCAGTACTTC.

The chain joins TRBV7-9 to TRBJ2-1; the match to TRBD1 covers 11 bases. Per the germline V gene, CDR1 is SEHNR and CDR2 is FQNEAQ (reference sequence). Trimming took 5 bases from V and 2 from J; bases not matched to a gene: 5. The CDR3 runs 16 residues. The CDR3 DNA is TGTGCCAGCAGCCGGTTGGGACAGGGGGCCTACAATGAGCAGTTCTTC. Encoded protein: CASSRLGQGAYNEQFF.

The rearrangement joins TRBV2 to TRBJ1-5, with D uncertain. Looked up from germline, CDR1 is SNHLY and CDR2 is FYNNEI. The V and J ends lost 11 bases and 5 bases respectively, with 16 bases between them. The CDR3 is 13 amino acids. CDR3 sequence reads: CAAAQGPYQPQHF. The CDR3 coding sequence is TGTGCCGCCGCTCAAGGACCCTATCAGCCCCAGCATTTT.

CDR3 protein: CSVRGLRGDSYEQYF. The DNA for the CDR3 is TGCAGTGTCAGAGGGTTGCGGGGGGATTCCTACGAGCAGTACTTC. The rearrangement links TRBV20-1 to TRBJ2-7, with TRBD2 matching 8 bases. Trimming cost V 7 bases and J 1 base; bases outside gene matches: 12. This CDR3 is 15 amino acids long. Germline CDR1 is DFQATT and CDR2 is SNEGSKA (reference sequence).

This clonotype was counted at least ten times. V usage is TRBV20-1 and J usage is TRBJ2-3, with D maybe TRBD2 (6 bases). With 5 bases removed from V and 4 bases from J, the gap between germline ends came to 19 bases. Germline V gene sequence: CDR1 DFQATT, CDR2 SNEGSKA (reference sequence). The CDR3 loop spans 15 amino acids. CDR3 loop: CSAWRAGLTPDTQYF. CDR3 DNA: TGCAGTGCTTGGAGGGCCGGACTGACTCCAGATACGCAGTATTTT.

J is TRBJ1-2 and V is TRBV12-3 or TRBV12-4; 10 bases map to TRBD1. This CDR3 is built from 15 residues. V trimming: 3 bases; J trimming: 5 bases; junction bases outside the gene matches: 6. CDR3 residues: CASSLGDRGPYGYTF. CDR3 nucleotides: TGTGCCAGCAGTTTGGGGGACAGGGGACCTTATGGCTACACCTTC.

The count of this clonotype is one. The chain links TRBV19 to TRBJ1-2; TRBD1 matches at 8 bases. The CDR3 has 13 residues. Per germline, CDR1 LNHDA and CDR2 SQIVND (reference sequence). V trimming: 6 bases; J trimming: 8 bases; junction bases outside the gene matches: 8. The CDR3 bases are TGTGCCAGTAGCATCGACAGGGGAAGGGGCTACACCTTC. Amino acids: CASSIDRGRGYTF. Combining the CDR3 with reference TRBV19 and TRBJ1-2 gives the whole variable domain DGGITQSPKYLFRKEGQNVTLSCEQNLNHDAMYWYRQDPGQGLRLIYYSQIVNDFQKGDIAEGYSVSREKKESFPLTVTSAQKNPTAFYLCASSIDRGRGYTFGSGTRLTVV.

In its sample, this clonotype was seen a few times. The chain couples TRBV7-8 to TRBJ2-5; D perhaps matches TRBD1 (5 bases). Trimming took off 4 bases at V and 1 base at J, with 16 bases between the two ends. The CDR3 extends over 16 amino acids. CDR1 is SGHVS, CDR2 FQNEAQ, per germline. The CDR3 DNA reads as TGTGCCAGCAGCTACCAACCTTTGACAGTCCAAGAGACCCAGTACTTC. Its protein product is CASSYQPLTVQETQYF.

This clonotype was seen a few times. This rearrangement joins TRBV27 to TRBJ2-7; 9 bases fit TRBD1. V trimming: 6 bases; J trimming: 7 bases; junction bases outside the gene matches: 4. CDR1 is MNHEY and CDR2 is SMNVEV in the germline V gene (reference sequence). The CDR3 has 12 residues. The CDR3 here is CASRPDRGEQYF. Here the CDR3 DNA reads TGTGCCAGCAGACCAGACAGGGGGGAGCAGTACTTC.

The chain employs TRBV14 and TRBJ2-3; 8 positions match TRBD2. From germline, CDR1 is SGHDN and CDR2 FVKESK. J lost 1 base, V lost 2 bases, and 2 bases had no gene match. This CDR3 contains 15 residues. In DNA, the CDR3 is TGTGCCAGCAGCCAAAAAGCGGGAGGCACAGATACGCAGTATTTT. Its translation: CASSQKAGGTDTQYF.

V gene TRBV30 combines with J gene TRBJ1-2; D gene uncertain. This CDR3 is 12 amino acids long. Looked up from germline, CDR1 is GTSNPN and CDR2 is SVGIG (reference sequence). V was clipped by 4 bases and J by 3 bases, with 9 bases between them. The CDR3 DNA is TGTGCCTGGACTGGTCAGTACTATGGCTACACCTTC. Amino acids: CAWTGQYYGYTF.

The chain employs TRBV7-9 and TRBJ1-4; D is unclear. This CDR3 spans 15 amino acids. The V gene lost 5 bases and the J gene lost 0 bases, with 10 bases spanning the gap. Germline values: CDR1 SEHNR, CDR2 FQNEAQ (reference sequence). DNA for the CDR3: TGTGCCAGCAGCCTATTAATTTCAACTAATGAAAAACTGTTTTTT. Its translation: CASSLLISTNEKLFF.

The rearrangement uses TRBV20-1 and TRBJ2-5; TRBD2 aligns across 8 bases. V shed 5 bases and J 4 bases; nucleotides not matched to a gene: 9. The CDR3 totals 14 residues. In germline, CDR1 is DFQATT, CDR2 SNEGSKA (reference sequence). The CDR3 region has the DNA TGCAGTGCTTGGGGACTAGAGAAGTTAGAGACCCAGTACTTC. Translating it yields CSAWGLEKLETQYF.